The 28 T cell receptor beta chains below all came from one sample that was sequenced in a study of post-analysis software for immune sequencing data. Study conclusions and caveats: Patients used about 5 TRBV segments, including TRBV5-6, TRBV5-1 and TRBV20-1, more often than controls.

Antigens of these TCRs are unknown. Unique molecular identifiers were carried by the TCR beta cDNA libraries. MiXCR, run by TCRdb on the PCR reads, gives a single entry per CDR3 protein. The data show 600,000 to 700,000 distinct CDR3 sequences, more than 50% seen once. The source material was blood. These receptor sequences come from a girl between 2 and 10 years old with multiple sclerosis.

The chain uses TRBV6-5 and TRBJ2-7; TRBD2 might be the D (5 bases). The V end was cut by 6 bases, the J end by 0 bases, with 12 bases between. Germline CDR1 and CDR2: MNHEY and SVGAGI. The CDR3 length is 14 residues. CDR3 sequence reads: CASRAELSSYEQYF. The CDR3 bases are TGTGCCAGCAGAGCGGAGTTGAGCTCCTACGAGCAGTACTTC.

As concerns this clonotype: The CDR3 does not close with the conserved phenylalanine or tryptophan, likely indicating a read error. This chain connects TRBV29-1 to TRBJ2-7, with 7 bases lining up with TRBD1. The CDR3 is made up of 15 amino acids. V was clipped by 0 bases and J by 2 bases; unmatched bases: 7. CDR1 SQVTM and CDR2 ANQGSEA come from the germline V gene. CDR3 sequence (DNA): TGCAGCGTTGAAGACCATAGGACAGGAACCTACGAGCAGTACTCC. As protein: CSVEDHRTGTYEQYS.

The V call is TRBV7-2, the J call TRBJ2-7; possible D gene TRBD2, 6 bases. V lost 8 bases to trimming and J lost 0 bases, with 11 bases between them. Germline lookup yields CDR1 SGHTA and CDR2 FQGNSA. The CDR3 consists of 13 residues. The CDR3 sequence is CASGYGSSYEQYF. The CDR3 DNA sequence: TGTGCCAGCGGTTACGGGAGCTCCTACGAGCAGTACTTC. Drawing the rest from reference TRBV7-2 and TRBJ2-7, the complete variable domain is GAGVSQSPSNKVTEKGKDVELRCDPISGHTALYWYRQSLGQGLEFLIYFQGNSAPDKSGLPSDRFSAERTGGSVSTLTIQRTQQEDSAVYLCASGYGSSYEQYFGPGTRLTVT.

Here the CDR3 DNA reads TGTGCCAGCAGCTTAGTCGCGGGGGGAGGTCGGTTCTTC. Amino acid sequence: CASSLVAGGGRFF. The gene calls are TRBV7-2 and TRBJ2-1; 8 nucleotides line up with TRBD2. Germline CDR1 reads SGHTA; CDR2 reads FQGNSA. The CDR3 is 13 residues long. V shed 1 base and J 15 bases; nucleotides not matched to a gene: 8.

This chain links TRBV5-1 with TRBJ2-5; D possibly corresponds to TRBD2 (5 bases). Trimming cost V 5 bases and J 2 bases, with 13 bases left between them. This CDR3 contains 14 residues. The germline CDR1 and CDR2 sequences are SGHRS and YFSETQ. The CDR3 DNA reads as TGCGCCAGCAGTTCCAGCGGTTTACAAGAGACCCAGTACTTC. Amino acid sequence: CASSSSGLQETQYF.

The chain has TRBV14 and TRBJ2-7; D tentatively reads TRBD1 or TRBD2 (5 bases each). V lost 4 bases and J lost 6, with 22 bases in between. The CDR3 extends over 16 amino acids. Germline V CDR1 and CDR2: SGHDN, FVKESK. The CDR3 loop reads CASSLITGRELGEQYF. CDR3 sequence (DNA): TGTGCCAGCAGCCTTATTACGGGACGGGAACTCGGCGAGCAGTACTTC. The full variable domain, rest sourced from reference TRBV14 and TRBJ2-7, is EAGVTQFPSHSVIEKGQTVTLRCDPISGHDNLYWYRRVMGKEIKFLLHFVKESKQDESGMPNNRFLAERTGGTYSTLKVQPAELEDSGVYFCASSLITGRELGEQYFGPGTRLTVT.

This rearrangement joins TRBV7-2 to TRBJ2-1, with unresolved D. Germline V gives CDR1 SGHTA, CDR2 FQGNSA. There are 15 residues in the CDR3. V was clipped by 0 bases and J by 8 bases, with 14 bases between them. The chain's CDR3 is CASSLALMAGDEQFF. CDR3 coding DNA: TGTGCCAGCAGCTTAGCGCTAATGGCAGGCGATGAGCAGTTCTTC.

This clonotype was seen only once. The V call is TRBV5-1, the J call TRBJ2-5; 10 nucleotides line up with TRBD2. The J call may be in error: the DNA end matches TRBJ2-7 better. Germline lookup yields CDR1 SGHRS and CDR2 YFSETQ. The CDR3 is 16 amino acids. The DNA for the CDR3 is TGCGCCAGCAGTCCCCTGCTAGCGGGAGATTTTTACGAGCAGTACTTC. This encodes CASSPLLAGDFYEQYF.

This chain connects TRBV7-2 to TRBJ2-6, with D possibly matching TRBD1 (6 bases). Germline CDR1 reads SGHTA; CDR2 reads FQGNSA. Trimming removed 5 bases at V and 2 bases at J, with 19 bases between. This CDR3 comprises 18 residues. CDR3 amino acids: CASSPRGQNRAGANVLTF. Written as DNA, the CDR3 is TGTGCCAGCAGCCCTAGGGGCCAAAACAGGGCTGGGGCCAACGTCCTGACTTTC.

This sequence joins TRBV12-3 or TRBV12-4 and TRBJ1-1, with a tentative D call TRBD1 (5 bases). The CDR3 totals 15 residues. V dropped 5 bases and J dropped 3 bases, with 16 bases sitting between them. For the CDR3, the DNA is TGTGCCAGCAGTCCCTCGGGGGGGTGGTACACTGAAGCTTTCTTT. It specifies CASSPSGGWYTEAFF.

This clonotype appeared a few times. The CDR3 is CSVELPGQLYEQYF. The DNA of the CDR3 is TGCAGCGTTGAGCTTCCGGGACAACTTTACGAGCAGTACTTC. The chain combines TRBV29-1 with TRBJ2-7, with TRBD1 as a possible D gene (6 bases). The CDR3 is 14 residues long. V lost 3 bases to trimming and J lost 4 bases, with 16 bases between them. CDR1 is SQVTM, CDR2 ANQGSEA, per germline.

This chain uses TRBV19 with TRBJ2-4; D possibly corresponds to TRBD2 (6 bases). Near its end, the DNA agrees better with TRBJ2-7, so the J call may be wrong. The CDR3 length is 13 residues. CDR1 is LNHDA and CDR2 is SQIVND in the germline V gene (reference sequence). CDR3 nucleotides: TGTGCCAGTAGGGCGGGACCGACCTACGAGCAGTACTTC. Translation gives CASRAGPTYEQYF.

The chain has TRBV12-3 or TRBV12-4 and TRBJ2-1; 7 bases agree with TRBD2. CDR3 length: 15 residues. The J segment lost 2 bases and the V segment lost 8 bases, leaving 9 bases of the junction unmatched. CDR3 DNA sequence: TGTGCCAGCGGGGGGACTATTGTTCCCTACAATGAGCAGTTCTTC. Its translation: CASGGTIVPYNEQFF.

Only one count was recorded for this clonotype. This sequence joins TRBV4-1 and TRBJ2-7; 8 positions agree with TRBD1. J lost 3 bases, V lost 0 bases, and 1 base had no gene match. Germline lookup yields CDR1 MGHRA and CDR2 YSYEKL. The length of the CDR3 is 14 residues. CDR3 protein: CASSQDRGHYEQYF. The CDR3 bases are TGCGCCAGCAGCCAAGACAGGGGGCACTACGAGCAGTACTTC.

The chain uses TRBV12-3 or TRBV12-4 and TRBJ1-1, with a tentative D call TRBD1 (5 bases). CDR3 length equals 14 residues. The V gene lost 3 bases and the J gene lost 1 base, with 9 bases spanning the gap. CDR3 residues: CASSFQGANTEAFF. As DNA, the CDR3 is TGTGCCAGCAGTTTCCAAGGGGCGAACACTGAAGCTTTCTTT.

Regarding this clonotype: The junction departs from the called germline gene at one end, perhaps through a read error. Written as DNA, the CDR3 is TGTGTCAGCATTGGTTCTAGGAGAGAGACCCAGTACTTC. Protein: CVSIGSRRETQYF. The chain recombines TRBV6-2 or TRBV6-3 with TRBJ2-5; no firm D call. Germline values: CDR1 MNHEY, CDR2 SVGEGT. CDR3 size: 13 residues.

The chain carries TRBV5-1 and TRBJ2-6, with 9 bases aligning to TRBD1. CDR1 and CDR2 (germline): SGHRS, YFSETQ. The length of the CDR3 is 18 residues. V shed 4 bases and J 8 bases; nucleotides not matched to a gene: 16. In DNA form, the CDR3 reads TGCGCCAGCAGCCCCGGGGGACAGGGACCCGTAGGGACCAACGTCCTGACTTTC. Translating gives CASSPGGQGPVGTNVLTF.

The chain links TRBV6-1 to TRBJ2-7; D remains ambiguous. This CDR3 comprises 15 residues. Germline V gene data show CDR1 as MNHNS and CDR2 as SASEGT. V was trimmed by 4 bases and J by 2 bases, leaving 15 bases between them. CDR3 in DNA: TGTGCCAGCAGTGTGATATCCCCCGTGGCCTACGAGCAGTACTTC. Its translation is CASSVISPVAYEQYF.

The chain carries TRBV12-3 or TRBV12-4 and TRBJ2-1; D remains unclear. The CDR3 has 9 residues. Trimming cost V 5 bases and J 12 bases, with 5 bases left between them. The CDR3 DNA is TGTGCCAGCAGTCCCGGGCAGTTCTTC. Its protein is CASSPGQFF.

This clonotype was counted a few times. The CDR3 region is CASSETRDSQETQYF. Here the CDR3 DNA reads TGTGCCAGCAGTGAAACCAGGGACAGCCAAGAGACCCAGTACTTC. This chain uses TRBV6-1 with TRBJ2-5; 7 positions match TRBD1. There are 15 residues in the CDR3. Germline loops: CDR1 MNHNS, CDR2 SASEGT. J gave up 1 base and V 2 bases, and 4 bases lay outside the gene matches.

V usage is TRBV5-1 and J usage is TRBJ2-1, with 8 bases that match TRBD1. V lost 0 bases and J lost 3; bases outside the gene matches: 5. Germline CDR1 SGHRS, CDR2 YFSETQ. The CDR3 is 16 amino acids. CDR3 in DNA: TGCGCCAGCAGCTTGGCCAGGGGGCGGTTCTACAATGAGCAGTTCTTC. This encodes CASSLARGRFYNEQFF.

This clonotype was counted only a few times. The CDR3 is CASSQEVVDTQYF. DNA for the CDR3: TGCGCCAGCAGCCAAGAGGTGGTAGATACGCAGTATTTT. V gene TRBV4-1 combines with J gene TRBJ2-3; D gene ambiguous. CDR3 size: 13 residues. Germline V gene data show CDR1 as MGHRA and CDR2 as YSYEKL. Between the trimmed V and J ends, which lost 0 bases and 5 bases, there was a span of 6 bases.

This chain uses TRBV7-6 with TRBJ1-1; 8 bases line up with TRBD1. V shed 5 bases, J shed 5 bases, and the junction held 13 bases outside the gene matches. Germline V gives CDR1 SGHVS, CDR2 FNYEAQ. The CDR3 totals 16 residues. The CDR3 DNA reads TGTGCCAGCAGCGGGGCAGGGGGCGCAAGGGGTACTGAAGCTTTCTTT. This sequence encodes CASSGAGGARGTEAFF.

This clonotype has only a few counts. The chain joins TRBV20-1 to TRBJ2-1; TRBD2 matches 7 bases. The CDR3 sequence is 13 residues long. The germline gives CDR1 DFQATT, CDR2 SNEGSKA (reference sequence). The junction had 6 bases not matched to a gene; V was cut back by 6 bases and J by 4 bases. CDR3 residues: CSALTSNYNEQFF. In DNA form, the CDR3 reads TGCAGTGCGCTGACTAGCAATTACAATGAGCAGTTCTTC.

The genes are TRBV29-1 and TRBJ1-2; 8 positions match TRBD1. The ends lost 7 bases at V and 4 bases at J; junction bases unmatched: 5. The CDR3 is 12 amino acids. Looked up from germline, CDR1 is SQVTM and CDR2 is ANQGSEA. The CDR3 DNA follows: TGCAGCGCACCAGGGGGCCTCTATGGCTACACCTTC. It codes for CSAPGGLYGYTF.

The rearrangement joins TRBV29-1 to TRBJ2-1; D perhaps matches TRBD2 (6 bases). CDR3 length: 12 amino acids. In germline, CDR1 is SQVTM, CDR2 ANQGSEA. V gave up 6 bases and J gave up 8 bases, with 14 bases separating them. CDR3 nucleotide sequence: TGCAGCGTCCTCCGGGGAGGAGATGAGCAGTTCTTC. Encoded protein: CSVLRGGDEQFF.

This sequence joins TRBV14 and TRBJ1-2; D is ambiguous. The CDR3 is 13 amino acids. In germline, CDR1 is SGHDN, CDR2 FVKESK. V was pared by 2 bases and J by 8 bases, with 12 bases between. The CDR3 reads CASSQTKAGGYTF. Written as DNA, the CDR3 is TGTGCCAGCAGCCAAACAAAAGCTGGGGGCTACACCTTC. The variable domain in full, with the rest retrieved from reference TRBV14 and TRBJ1-2, is EAGVTQFPSHSVIEKGQTVTLRCDPISGHDNLYWYRRVMGKEIKFLLHFVKESKQDESGMPNNRFLAERTGGTYSTLKVQPAELEDSGVYFCASSQTKAGGYTFGSGTRLTVV.

A few counts support this clonotype. This rearrangement joins TRBV28 to TRBJ2-1, with D possibly matching TRBD2 (6 bases). CDR3 size: 16 residues. V gave up 7 bases and J gave up 2 bases, with 18 bases separating them. CDR1 and CDR2 from the germline V gene are MDHEN and SYDVKM. CDR3 sequence reads: CASTHGARTTYNEQFF. The CDR3 DNA reads TGTGCCAGCACTCACGGGGCCAGGACTACCTACAATGAGCAGTTCTTC.